These 27 T cell receptor beta chains share one sample of origin, sequenced in a study of lymphopenia after photon versus proton radiotherapy. Libraries were prepared by immunoSEQ multiplex PCR; TCRdb keeps only in-frame clonotypes and omits some of them. This table has approximately 160,000 clones, about nine tenths appearing once. Sequenced material: peripheral blood, taken from a patient treated with photon-based radiotherapy. The source of these receptors is a man aged 50-60 years with gastric cancer.

The rearrangement uses TRBV7-2 and TRBJ2-5; 11 bases are shared with TRBD2. V dropped 5 bases and J dropped 5; count of bases not matched to a gene: 7. CDR1 and CDR2 from the germline V gene are SGHTA and FQGNSA. The CDR3 length is 15 residues. The CDR3 region is CASSTRLAGQETQYF. CDR3 coding DNA: TGTGCCAGCAGCACCCGACTAGCGGGACAGGAGACCCAGTACTTC. Supplemented by reference TRBV7-2 and TRBJ2-5, the full variable domain reads GAGVSQSPSNKVTEKGKDVELRCDPISGHTALYWYRQSLGQGLEFLIYFQGNSAPDKSGLPSDRFSAERTGGSVSTLTIQRTQQEDSAVYLCASSTRLAGQETQYFGPGTRLLVL.

The genes are TRBV28 and TRBJ1-4; a possible D gene is TRBD1 (5 bases). The CDR3 consists of 12 residues. Germline loops: CDR1 MDHEN, CDR2 SYDVKM. The V gene lost 8 bases and the J gene lost 5 bases, with 9 bases spanning the gap. CDR3 in DNA: TGTGCCAGCGGGGGGTTCAATGAAAAACTGTTTTTT. Its translation: CASGGFNEKLFF.

This rearrangement joins TRBV21-1 to TRBJ1-1. TRBV21-1 is noted as a pseudogene. This CDR3 is 15 amino acids long. The CDR3 coding sequence is TGTGCCAGCAGTCCGCCGGTTAAGGCGAACACTGAAGCTTTCTTT. Its translation: CASSPPVKANTEAFF.

The rearrangement joins TRBV5-4 to TRBJ2-1; D tentatively reads TRBD1 or TRBD2 (5 bases each). Trimming took off 7 bases at V and 4 bases at J, with 15 bases between the two ends. The CDR3 has 14 amino acids. Germline V gene lookup returns CDR1 SGHNT and CDR2 YYREEE (reference sequence). This CDR3 is CASGSGTVYNEQFF. The CDR3, as DNA: TGTGCCAGCGGATCCGGGACCGTTTACAATGAGCAGTTCTTC.

This clone appeared once. This rearrangement joins TRBV7-2 to TRBJ2-3; tentatively, D is TRBD1 (6 bases). Germline V gene data show CDR1 as SGHTA and CDR2 as FQGNSA. There are 15 residues in the CDR3. V gave up 4 bases and J gave up 0 bases, with 11 bases separating them. CDR3 nucleotide sequence: TGTGCCAGCAGCTATGGACAGCCGAGCACAGATACGCAGTATTTT. Its protein is CASSYGQPSTDTQYF.

The V and J genes are TRBV2 and TRBJ1-1, with 8 bases fitting TRBD1. The CDR3 length is 14 residues. The ends lost 6 bases at V and 3 bases at J; junction bases unmatched: 6. Looked up from germline, CDR1 is SNHLY and CDR2 is FYNNEI. The CDR3 coding sequence is TGTGCCAGCAGCGTTACAGGGGGTTACACTGAAGCTTTCTTT. Translated, it gives CASSVTGGYTEAFF.

The CDR3: CASSLYNGRNNEQFF. The CDR3 DNA is TGTGCCAGCAGCTTGTACAATGGGCGGAACAATGAGCAGTTCTTC. V is TRBV5-4 and J is TRBJ2-1; D is ambiguous. V was shortened by 1 base and J by 5 bases, with 13 bases between the two germline ends. The CDR3 has 15 residues. Germline loops: CDR1 SGHNT, CDR2 YYREEE (reference sequence).

The chain carries TRBV28 and TRBJ1-5, with 7 bases that match TRBD1. Germline values: CDR1 MDHEN, CDR2 SYDVKM. V was pared by 10 bases and J by 4 bases, with 7 bases of the junction left unmatched. The CDR3 contains 13 residues. The CDR3, as DNA: TGTGCCATCGGACAGGTGCTGAATCAGCCCCAGCATTTT. It translates to CAIGQVLNQPQHF.

This chain uses TRBV7-9 with TRBJ1-2; TRBD1 might be the D (6 bases). Per germline, CDR1 SEHNR and CDR2 FQNEAQ (reference sequence). The V end lost 0 bases, the J end lost 3 bases, and 14 bases lay between the germline ends. The CDR3 contains 16 residues. This CDR3 reads CASSLAGKDSDYGYTF. In DNA, the CDR3 is TGTGCCAGCAGCTTAGCGGGAAAGGACAGCGACTATGGCTACACCTTC. The complete variable domain, with remaining parts taken from reference TRBV7-9 and TRBJ1-2, reads DTGVSQNPRHKITKRGQNVTFRCDPISEHNRLYWYRQTLGQGPEFLTYFQNEAQLEKSRLLSDRFSAERPKGSFSTLEIQRTEQGDSAMYLCASSLAGKDSDYGYTFGSGTRLTVV.

The chain recombines TRBV7-2 with TRBJ1-1, with a tentative D call TRBD1 (5 bases). Germline V lookup: CDR1 SGHTA, CDR2 FQGNSA. V dropped 2 bases and J dropped 3 bases, with 7 bases sitting between them. CDR3 length: 13 amino acids. The CDR3 coding sequence is TGTGCCAGCAGCTTATTCAGGGACACTGAAGCTTTCTTT. It yields the protein CASSLFRDTEAFF.

The chain links TRBV6-1 to TRBJ1-1; D ambiguous. CDR3 size: 11 residues. CDR1 and CDR2 (germline): MNHNS, SASEGT. V lost 7 bases and J 6 bases, leaving 9 bases between the germline ends. The CDR3, as DNA: TGTGCCAGCATGGGGATCGCTGAAGCTTTCTTT. Amino acid sequence: CASMGIAEAFF.

V gene TRBV4-1 combines with J gene TRBJ2-1, with 10 nucleotides matching TRBD2. The CDR3 covers 15 residues. The ends lost 1 base at V and 9 bases at J; junction bases unmatched: 6. CDR1 is MGHRA and CDR2 is YSYEKL in the germline V gene. CDR3: CASSQVEREGVEQFF. The DNA for the CDR3 is TGCGCCAGCAGCCAAGTTGAGCGGGAGGGCGTTGAGCAGTTCTTC.

The CDR3 spells CASSSTPTGIGSGSGELFF. CDR3 in DNA: TGCGCCAGCAGCTCGACGCCGACAGGAATCGGGTCGGGCTCCGGGGAGCTGTTTTTT. V is TRBV5-1 and J is TRBJ2-2, with a weak D call TRBD1 (6 bases). Per germline, CDR1 SGHRS and CDR2 YFSETQ. With 3 bases removed from V and 6 bases from J, the gap between germline ends came to 27 bases. The CDR3 totals 19 residues.

The V call is TRBV11-2, the J call TRBJ2-7; tentative D call: TRBD2 (6 bases). Germline CDR1 is SGHAT and CDR2 is FQNNGV. The germline V and J ends were trimmed by 0 bases and 6 bases, with 12 bases remaining between them. The CDR3 is made up of 14 amino acids. The DNA for the CDR3 is TGTGCCAGCAGCTTAGAGTGGAAGGGAGGCGAGCAGTACTTC. Protein sequence: CASSLEWKGGEQYF.

This chain uses TRBV7-8 with TRBJ1-5, with 9 nucleotides matching TRBD1. The germline V gene encodes CDR1 SGHVS and CDR2 FQNEAQ. Trimming took 5 bases from V and 8 from J; bases not matched to a gene: 10. The CDR3 runs to 15 residues. CDR3 DNA sequence: TGTGCCAGCAGCCCCGGGGGACAGGGAAAAAAGCCCCAGCATTTT. Its protein product is CASSPGGQGKKPQHF.

J is TRBJ2-7 and V is TRBV2, with a tentative D call TRBD2 (5 bases). The CDR3 has 15 residues. CDR1 is SNHLY, CDR2 FYNNEI, per germline. The V end lost 0 bases, the J end lost 2 bases, and 11 bases lay between the germline ends. CDR3 amino acids: CASSEAQREPYEQYF. In DNA, the CDR3 is TGTGCCAGCAGTGAAGCGCAACGGGAACCCTACGAGCAGTACTTC.

The gene calls are TRBV6-5 and TRBJ2-7; D remains ambiguous. Trimming left V 0 bases short and J 2 bases short, with 8 bases between. Germline V lookup: CDR1 MNHEY, CDR2 SVGAGI. CDR3 length: 14 residues. The CDR3 DNA reads as TGTGCCAGCAGTTACTCTAGATTAACCTACGAGCAGTACTTC. Translating gives CASSYSRLTYEQYF.

This chain connects TRBV30 to TRBJ2-2; D tentatively reads TRBD1 or TRBD2 (6 bases each). The CDR3 totals 14 residues. The germline V gene encodes CDR1 GTSNPN and CDR2 SVGIG (reference sequence). Trimming pared 0 bases from V and 4 bases from J, leaving 9 bases between. In DNA, the CDR3 is TGTGCCTGGAGTGTCTGGGGGGCCACCGGGGAGCTGTTTTTT. Amino acids: CAWSVWGATGELFF.

The rearrangement uses TRBV19 and TRBJ1-1; 10 bases are a match to TRBD1. The CDR3 sequence is 14 residues long. The J segment lost 5 bases and the V segment lost 5 bases, leaving 5 bases of the junction unmatched. Per the germline V gene, CDR1 is LNHDA and CDR2 is SQIVND (reference sequence). The CDR3 DNA reads TGTGCCAGTAGTGGTGGGACAGGGGAGACTGAAGCTTTCTTT. Its protein product is CASSGGTGETEAFF.

The genes are TRBV14 and TRBJ2-2; TRBD2 might be the D (6 bases). CDR1 SGHDN and CDR2 FVKESK come from the germline V gene. The V gene lost 0 bases and the J gene lost 4 bases, with 15 bases spanning the gap. The CDR3 covers 17 residues. This chain's CDR3 is CASSQDPAGRSTGELFF. CDR3 bases: TGTGCCAGCAGCCAAGATCCTGCGGGAAGGAGCACCGGGGAGCTGTTTTTT.

The J gene is TRBJ1-5, the V gene TRBV7-8, with D maybe TRBD1 (5 bases). The CDR3 totals 15 residues. CDR1 is SGHVS and CDR2 is FQNEAQ in the germline V gene. Trimming shortened V by 1 base and J by 6 bases, and 13 bases separated the two germline ends. The DNA of the CDR3 is TGTGCCAGCAGCTTAGGCGCAGGGATCGGTCAGCCCCAGCATTTT. Translation gives CASSLGAGIGQPQHF.

The chain joins TRBV11-2 to TRBJ2-7, with 11 bases fitting TRBD2. The V gene's germline CDR1 is SGHAT and CDR2 FQNNGV. This CDR3 is 15 amino acids long. With 7 bases clipped from V and 3 bases from J, the junction kept 8 bases outside the gene matches. The CDR3 loop is CASTDSGTSGYEQYF. CDR3 coding DNA: TGTGCCAGCACCGATTCCGGGACTAGCGGCTACGAGCAGTACTTC.

This chain joins TRBV6-5 and TRBJ1-5, with 10 bases aligning to TRBD1. The ends lost 5 bases at V and 7 bases at J; junction bases unmatched: 8. The germline V gene has CDR1 MNHEY and CDR2 SVGAGI. CDR3 length: 15 amino acids. The CDR3 protein is CASSADRGLGQPQHF. CDR3 bases: TGTGCCAGCAGTGCCGACAGGGGGCTTGGGCAGCCCCAGCATTTT.

This chain connects TRBV2 to TRBJ2-3; 11 bases line up with TRBD1. Germline assignment: CDR1 SNHLY and CDR2 FYNNEI. CDR3 length equals 14 residues. The junction had 5 bases not matched to a gene; V was cut back by 7 bases and J by 5 bases. CDR3 sequence: CASTRTGGKDTQYF. In DNA, the CDR3 is TGTGCCAGCACCAGGACAGGGGGCAAAGATACGCAGTATTTT.

The chain carries TRBV6-5 and TRBJ2-1; D tentatively fits TRBD1 or TRBD2 (6 bases each). The CDR3 is 15 amino acids. V dropped 5 bases and J dropped 1 base, with 12 bases sitting between them. Per the germline V gene, CDR1 is MNHEY and CDR2 is SVGAGI. CDR3 residues: CASSPRGRSYNEQFF. The CDR3 DNA sequence: TGTGCCAGCAGTCCCCGGGGGCGGTCCTACAATGAGCAGTTCTTC.

The V and J genes are TRBV28 and TRBJ1-2; no firm D call. This CDR3 is built from 11 residues. V shed 5 bases and J shed 5 bases, with 6 bases lying between them. Looked up from germline, CDR1 is MDHEN and CDR2 is SYDVKM. The CDR3 region has the DNA TGTGCCAGCAGTAAAGGGTATGGCTACACCTTC. Amino acids: CASSKGYGYTF.

With regard to this clone: The germline gene is not matched at one end of the junction; a read error may be the cause. The chain uses TRBV18 and TRBJ2-7; the match to TRBD1 covers 7 bases. Germline CDR1 is KGHSH and CDR2 is LQKENI. The CDR3 runs to 12 residues. CDR3 residues: CASSPTVEDRFF. CDR3 bases: TGTGCCAGCTCACCAACGGTAGAGGACAGGTTTTTC.